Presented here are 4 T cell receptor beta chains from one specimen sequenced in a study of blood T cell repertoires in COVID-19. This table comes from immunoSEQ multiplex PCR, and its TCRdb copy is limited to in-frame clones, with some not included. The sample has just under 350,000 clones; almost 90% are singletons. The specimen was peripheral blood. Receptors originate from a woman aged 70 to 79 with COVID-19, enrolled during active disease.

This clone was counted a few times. The CDR3: CASSVQGFSNQPQHF. The CDR3 nucleotides are TGTGCCAGCAGCGTACAGGGTTTTAGCAATCAGCCCCAGCATTTT. The V gene is TRBV9, the J gene TRBJ1-5; D may be TRBD1 (5 bases). The germline CDR1 and CDR2 sequences are SGDLS and YYNGEE. With 1 base removed from V and 0 bases from J, the gap between germline ends came to 8 bases. This CDR3 comprises 15 residues.

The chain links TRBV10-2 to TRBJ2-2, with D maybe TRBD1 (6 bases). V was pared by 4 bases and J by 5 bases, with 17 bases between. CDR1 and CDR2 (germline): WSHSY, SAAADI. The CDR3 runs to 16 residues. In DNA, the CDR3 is TGCGCCAGCAGTGTTGGGCGGACAGCCGAAACCGGGGAGCTGTTTTTT. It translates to CASSVGRTAETGELFF.

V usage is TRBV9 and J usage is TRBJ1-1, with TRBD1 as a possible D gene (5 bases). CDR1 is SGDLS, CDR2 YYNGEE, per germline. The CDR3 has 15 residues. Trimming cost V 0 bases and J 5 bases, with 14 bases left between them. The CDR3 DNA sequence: TGTGCCAGCAGCGTAGTTCCAGGGATGGTGACTGAAGCTTTCTTT. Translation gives CASSVVPGMVTEAFF.

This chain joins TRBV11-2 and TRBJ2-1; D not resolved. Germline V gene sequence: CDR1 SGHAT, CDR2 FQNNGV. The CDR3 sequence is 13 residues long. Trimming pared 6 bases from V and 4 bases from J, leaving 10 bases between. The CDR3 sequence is CASRPVNYNEQFF. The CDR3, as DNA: TGTGCCAGCAGGCCGGTAAATTACAATGAGCAGTTCTTC.